This T cell receptor (beta chain) comes out of a study of shared clonotypes between healthy human individuals. Overall study findings and caveats: Clonotypes that were shared across several donors made up around 5% of naive CD4 clonotypes.

Profiling relied on immunoSEQ multiplex PCR, and the TCRdb table lists in-frame clones only, not all of them. The sample includes millions of clones, 85% to 95% of them seen just once. Comment on this clone: The antigen is not known.

Terminally differentiated effector memory CD45RA+ cells were excluded from the naive CD8 cells, which were CD45RO-negative and positively selected for CCR7. This TCR derives from a man aged 18 to 30 in good health. Some clones in this sample may be carry-over from other donors' samples. The sample taken for sequencing was naive CD8+ T cells from PBMCs.

Written as DNA, the CDR3 is TGTGCCAGCAGCCAATTAGGAGTCGAGCAGTACTTC. This gives the protein CASSQLGVEQYF. The rearrangement joins TRBV7-9 to TRBJ2-7; D is uncertain. The CDR3 contains 12 residues. Between the trimmed V and J ends, which lost 5 bases and 6 bases, there was a span of 11 bases. Germline loops: CDR1 SEHNR, CDR2 FQNEAQ (reference sequence).